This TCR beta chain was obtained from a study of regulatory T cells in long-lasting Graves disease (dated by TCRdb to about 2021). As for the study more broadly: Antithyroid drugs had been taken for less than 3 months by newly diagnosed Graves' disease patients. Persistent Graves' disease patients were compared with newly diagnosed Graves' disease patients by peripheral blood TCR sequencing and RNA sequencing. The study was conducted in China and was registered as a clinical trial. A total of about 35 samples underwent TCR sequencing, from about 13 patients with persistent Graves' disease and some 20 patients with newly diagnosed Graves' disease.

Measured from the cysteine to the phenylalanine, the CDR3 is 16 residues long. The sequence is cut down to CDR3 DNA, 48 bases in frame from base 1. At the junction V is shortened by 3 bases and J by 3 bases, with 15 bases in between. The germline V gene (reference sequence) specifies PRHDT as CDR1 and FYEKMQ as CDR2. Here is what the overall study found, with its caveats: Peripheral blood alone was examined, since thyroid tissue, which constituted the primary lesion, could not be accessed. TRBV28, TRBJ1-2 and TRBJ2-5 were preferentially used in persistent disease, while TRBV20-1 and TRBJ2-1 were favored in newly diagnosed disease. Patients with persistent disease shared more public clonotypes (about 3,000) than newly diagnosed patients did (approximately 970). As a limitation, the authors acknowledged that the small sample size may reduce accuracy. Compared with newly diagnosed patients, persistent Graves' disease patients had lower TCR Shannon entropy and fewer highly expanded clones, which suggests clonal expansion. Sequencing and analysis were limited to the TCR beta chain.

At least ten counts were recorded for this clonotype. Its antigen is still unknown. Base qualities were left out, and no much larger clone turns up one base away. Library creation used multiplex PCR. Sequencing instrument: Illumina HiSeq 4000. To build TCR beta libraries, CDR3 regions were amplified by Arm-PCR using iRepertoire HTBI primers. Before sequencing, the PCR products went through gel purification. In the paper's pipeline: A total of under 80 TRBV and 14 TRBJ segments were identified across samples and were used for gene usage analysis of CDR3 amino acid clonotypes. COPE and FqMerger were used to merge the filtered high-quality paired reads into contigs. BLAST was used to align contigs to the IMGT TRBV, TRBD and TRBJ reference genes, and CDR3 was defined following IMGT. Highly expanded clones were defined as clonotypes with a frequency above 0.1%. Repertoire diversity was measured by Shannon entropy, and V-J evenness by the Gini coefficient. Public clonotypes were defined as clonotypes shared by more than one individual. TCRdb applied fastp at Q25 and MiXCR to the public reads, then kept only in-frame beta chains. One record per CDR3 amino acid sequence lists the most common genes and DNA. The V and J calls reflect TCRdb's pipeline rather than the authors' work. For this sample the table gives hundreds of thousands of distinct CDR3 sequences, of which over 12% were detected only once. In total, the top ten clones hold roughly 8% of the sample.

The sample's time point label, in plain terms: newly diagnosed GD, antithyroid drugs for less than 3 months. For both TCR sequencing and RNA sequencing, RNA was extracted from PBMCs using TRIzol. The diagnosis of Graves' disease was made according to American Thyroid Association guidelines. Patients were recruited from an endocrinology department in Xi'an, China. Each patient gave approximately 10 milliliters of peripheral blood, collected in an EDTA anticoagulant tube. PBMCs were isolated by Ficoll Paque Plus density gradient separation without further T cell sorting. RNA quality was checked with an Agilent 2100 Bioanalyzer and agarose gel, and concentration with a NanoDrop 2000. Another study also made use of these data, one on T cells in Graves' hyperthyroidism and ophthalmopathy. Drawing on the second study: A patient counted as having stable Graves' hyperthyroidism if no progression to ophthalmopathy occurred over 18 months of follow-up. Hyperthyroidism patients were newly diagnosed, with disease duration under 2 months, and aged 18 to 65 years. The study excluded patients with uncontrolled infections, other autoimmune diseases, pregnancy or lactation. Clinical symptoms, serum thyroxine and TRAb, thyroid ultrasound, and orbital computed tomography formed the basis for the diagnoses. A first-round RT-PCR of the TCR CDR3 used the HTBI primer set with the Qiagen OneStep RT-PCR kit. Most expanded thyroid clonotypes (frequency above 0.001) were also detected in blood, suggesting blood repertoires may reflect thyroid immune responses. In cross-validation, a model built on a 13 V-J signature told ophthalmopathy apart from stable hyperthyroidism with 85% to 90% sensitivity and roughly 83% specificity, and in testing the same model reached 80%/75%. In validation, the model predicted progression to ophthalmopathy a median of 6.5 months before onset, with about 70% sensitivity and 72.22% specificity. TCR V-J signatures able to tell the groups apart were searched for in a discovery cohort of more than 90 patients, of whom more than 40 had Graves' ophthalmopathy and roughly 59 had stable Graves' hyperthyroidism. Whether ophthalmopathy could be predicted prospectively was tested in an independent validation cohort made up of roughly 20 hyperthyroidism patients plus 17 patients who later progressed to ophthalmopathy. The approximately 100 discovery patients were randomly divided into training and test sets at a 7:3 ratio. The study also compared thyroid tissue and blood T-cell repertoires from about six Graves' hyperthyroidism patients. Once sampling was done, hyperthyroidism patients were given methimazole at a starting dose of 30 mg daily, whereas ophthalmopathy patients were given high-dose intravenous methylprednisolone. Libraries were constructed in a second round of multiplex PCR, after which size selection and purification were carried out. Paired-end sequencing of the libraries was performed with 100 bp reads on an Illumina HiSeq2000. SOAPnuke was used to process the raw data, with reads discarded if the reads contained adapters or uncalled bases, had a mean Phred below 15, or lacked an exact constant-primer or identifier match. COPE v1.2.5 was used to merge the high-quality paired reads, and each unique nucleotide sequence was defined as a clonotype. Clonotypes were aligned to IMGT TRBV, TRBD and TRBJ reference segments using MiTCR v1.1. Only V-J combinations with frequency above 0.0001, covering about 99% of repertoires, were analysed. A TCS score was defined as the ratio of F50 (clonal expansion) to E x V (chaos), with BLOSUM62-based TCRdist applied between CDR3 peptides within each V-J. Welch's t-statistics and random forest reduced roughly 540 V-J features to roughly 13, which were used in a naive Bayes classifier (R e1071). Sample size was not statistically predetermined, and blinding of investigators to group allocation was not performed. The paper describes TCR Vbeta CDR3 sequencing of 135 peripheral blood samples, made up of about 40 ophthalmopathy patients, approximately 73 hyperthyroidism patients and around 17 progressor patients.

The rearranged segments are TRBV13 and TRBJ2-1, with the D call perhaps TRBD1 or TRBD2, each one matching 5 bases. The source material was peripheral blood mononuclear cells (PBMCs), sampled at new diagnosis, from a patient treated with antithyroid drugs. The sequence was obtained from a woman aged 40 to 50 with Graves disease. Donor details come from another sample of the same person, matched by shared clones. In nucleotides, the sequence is TGTGCCAGCAGCTTCGGGGCAGCAGGTTTCTACAATGAGCAGTTCTTC. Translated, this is CASSFGAAGFYNEQFF.